This TCR beta chain derives from a study of blood T cell repertoires in COVID-19. Study context: The United States, Italy and Spain supplied acute and convalescent COVID-19 samples. From T cells, B-cell-depleted T cells, or PBMCs came the material, which was cDNA or gDNA.

V lost 1 base and J lost 0, with 6 bases in between. This CDR3 spans 14 amino acids. Germline V gives CDR1 SNHLY, CDR2 FYNNEI. Authors' processing steps: Researchers report that nucleated cell counts were estimated from reference gene primer amplification. Sequencing was performed with immunoSEQ multiplex PCR; in TCRdb, only in-frame clones are kept and a portion is missing. V and J calls plus clone size are reproduced from that table; the DNA served to infer D and trimming. The table lists about 210,000 clones, around 83% of them singletons. Sequencing was carried out using peripheral blood. The clonotype originates from a man over 45 with active or convalescent COVID-19. V gene TRBV2 combines with J gene TRBJ1-1, with D unresolved. The CDR3 spells CASSEDSMNTEAFF. CDR3 bases: TGTGCCAGCAGTGAAGACAGCATGAACACTGAAGCTTTCTTT.